The entry that follows covers one T cell receptor (beta chain) sequence. This record belongs to a study of OX40 agonist ivuxolimab in advanced cancers. Losses at the gene ends were 1 base for V and 6 bases for J; bases not matched to a gene: 12. Germline CDR1 is MDHEN and CDR2 is SYDVKM. The CDR3 consists of 17 residues. With autoimmune disease history or systemic immunosuppression, patients were excluded. TCRdb keeps only in-frame clones here, not all; method: immunoSEQ multiplex PCR. Of about 83,000 clones detected, 84% appear once; the ten largest clones hold approximately 1.7%. The input for sequencing was CD4+ or CD8+ T cells sorted from blood, taken in a trial of the OX40 agonist ivuxolimab. The receptor's source is an adult with an advanced solid tumor such as melanoma, head and neck, liver or kidney cancer. The chain combines TRBV28 with TRBJ1-5; 7 nucleotides agree with TRBD1. The DNA of the CDR3 is TGTGCCAGCAGTTTATTTAGACCTAGCCAGGGGGGTCAGCCCCAGCATTTT. It codes for CASSLFRPSQGGQPQHF.